The 14 T cell receptor beta chains listed next were all sequenced from one sample in a study of blood T cell repertoires in COVID-19. The protocol was immunoSEQ multiplex PCR, while the TCRdb copy is restricted to in-frame clones and leaves out a portion. The table has about 14,000 clones, approximately 83% seen once. The sequenced sample was peripheral blood. Receptor source: a woman aged 55-69 years with acute or convalescent COVID-19.

By its share, this clone is medium-sized. The chain uses TRBV5-1 and TRBJ2-6; D remains ambiguous. Germline loops: CDR1 SGHRS, CDR2 YFSETQ. This CDR3 has 15 residues. With 1 base removed from V and 1 base from J, the gap between germline ends came to 6 bases. CDR3 coding DNA: TGCGCCAGCAGCTTGATGAGGTCTGGGGCCAACGTCCTGACTTTC. This translates into CASSLMRSGANVLTF.

This clone occurred a few times. The chain has TRBV9 and TRBJ2-7; D is possibly TRBD1 (5 bases). V gave up 3 bases and J gave up 0 bases, with 7 bases separating them. Germline V gene sequence: CDR1 SGDLS, CDR2 YYNGEE. This CDR3 is built from 13 residues. CDR3 loop: CASSDDSSYEQYF. The CDR3 nucleotides read TGTGCCAGCAGCGACGACAGCTCCTACGAGCAGTACTTC.

The chain is built from TRBV7-2 and TRBJ2-3; TRBD2 might be the D (6 bases). V was shortened by 7 bases and J by 3 bases, with 14 bases between the two germline ends. CDR1 and CDR2 from the germline V gene are SGHTA and FQGNSA. CDR3 length: 14 amino acids. The CDR3 sequence is CASTRGGPTDTQYF. CDR3 nucleotides: TGTGCCAGCACCCGCGGAGGGCCAACAGATACGCAGTATTTT.

This sequence joins TRBV11-2 and TRBJ2-3; 9 bases map to TRBD1. Germline V gene sequence: CDR1 SGHAT, CDR2 FQNNGV. J gave up 4 bases and V 4 bases, and 3 bases lay outside the gene matches. The CDR3 length is 14 residues. The CDR3 reads CASSWDREADTQYF. CDR3 coding DNA: TGTGCCAGCAGCTGGGACAGGGAGGCAGATACGCAGTATTTT.

The chain carries TRBV12-3 or TRBV12-4 and TRBJ2-5; perhaps TRBD2 as D (7 bases). The CDR3 has 13 amino acids. Trimming took 9 bases from V and 2 from J, leaving 13 bases between them. The CDR3 loop is CASGGAVQETQYF. The CDR3 nucleotides read TGTGCCAGTGGGGGGGCAGTACAAGAGACCCAGTACTTC.

The chain carries TRBV29-1 and TRBJ1-2; the D gene is possibly TRBD1 (5 bases). Germline CDR1 is SQVTM and CDR2 is ANQGSEA. Trimming took 4 bases from V and 3 from J, leaving 12 bases between them. CDR3 length: 13 amino acids. The CDR3 coding sequence is TGCAGCGTTGGGGAGGGGATGTACTATGGCTACACCTTC. Translating it yields CSVGEGMYYGYTF.

CDR3 loop: CASSRRGSGEKLFF. In nucleotides, the CDR3 is TGCGCCAGCAGCCGTCGGGGTTCTGGTGAAAAACTGTTTTTT. The chain couples TRBV4-3 to TRBJ1-4; D is unclear. Trimming took off 4 bases at V and 7 bases at J, with 13 bases between the two ends. Looked up from germline, CDR1 is LGHNA and CDR2 is YSLEER. The length of the CDR3 is 14 residues.

The chain has TRBV7-8 and TRBJ2-5; D uncertain. The V gene lost 0 bases and the J gene lost 3 bases, with 8 bases spanning the gap. CDR1 and CDR2 from the germline V gene are SGHVS and FQNEAQ. There are 14 residues in the CDR3. The CDR3 is CASSLALREETQYF. CDR3 coding DNA: TGTGCCAGCAGCTTAGCGCTACGGGAAGAGACCCAGTACTTC. Using reference TRBV7-8 and TRBJ2-5 for the parts outside the CDR3, the full variable domain is GAGVSQSPRYKVAKRGQDVALRCDPISGHVSLFWYQQALGQGPEFLTYFQNEAQLDKSGLPSDRFFAERPEGSVSTLKIQRTQQEDSAVYLCASSLALREETQYFGPGTRLLVL.

This chain uses TRBV3-1 (or the pseudogene TRBV3-2) with TRBJ2-5; D gene unclear. The V end lost 1 base, the J end lost 4 bases, and 13 bases lay between the germline ends. Germline CDR1 LGHDT, CDR2 YNNKEL (reference sequence). The CDR3 is 15 amino acids. The CDR3: CASSQVSSGLETQYF. The CDR3 DNA reads TGTGCCAGCAGCCAAGTTTCATCCGGGTTAGAGACCCAGTACTTC.

This clone has just a few counts. The gene calls are TRBV7-2 and TRBJ2-1, with 8 bases fitting TRBD2. Germline CDR1 is SGHTA and CDR2 is FQGNSA. This CDR3 is 18 amino acids long. V dropped 2 bases and J dropped 7; count of bases not matched to a gene: 16. For the CDR3, the DNA is TGTGCCAGCAGCTTACGAAAGTTTGCGATCCAGCGGGAGAATGAGCAGTTCTTC. It codes for CASSLRKFAIQRENEQFF.

This clone occurred once. The J gene is TRBJ1-6, the V gene TRBV7-9, with D tentatively TRBD1 (6 bases). This CDR3 region has 15 residues. Per the germline V gene, CDR1 is SEHNR and CDR2 is FQNEAQ (reference sequence). Trimming removed 3 bases at V and 10 bases at J, with 16 bases between. The CDR3 is CASSFRRGAESPLHF. The CDR3 DNA follows: TGTGCCAGCAGCTTCCGCCGGGGGGCCGAGTCACCCCTCCACTTT. Full variable domain (outside the CDR3, taken from reference TRBV7-9 and TRBJ1-6): DTGVSQNPRHKITKRGQNVTFRCDPISEHNRLYWYRQTLGQGPEFLTYFQNEAQLEKSRLLSDRFSAERPKGSFSTLEIQRTEQGDSAMYLCASSFRRGAESPLHFGNGTRLTVT.

The chain couples TRBV11-2 to TRBJ1-5; 9 nucleotides align to TRBD1. Germline CDR1 is SGHAT and CDR2 is FQNNGV. The ends lost 5 bases at V and 3 bases at J; junction bases unmatched: 14. The CDR3 is made up of 18 amino acids. CDR3 nucleotides: TGTGCCAGCAGCCCAGGGACAGGGATTCGTTGGAACAATCAGCCCCAGCATTTT. This encodes CASSPGTGIRWNNQPQHF.

The J gene is TRBJ2-5, the V gene TRBV18; 8 bases align to TRBD2. Per the germline V gene, CDR1 is KGHSH and CDR2 is LQKENI. The length of the CDR3 is 15 residues. Trimming at V came to 6 bases and at J to 1 base, leaving 7 bases not matched to a gene. CDR3 sequence (DNA): TGTGCCAGCTCCAAGTTCGGGGGGGCCCAAGAGACCCAGTACTTC. The encoded protein is CASSKFGGAQETQYF.

V usage is TRBV7-9 and J usage is TRBJ2-3; D may be TRBD2 (6 bases). Germline V lookup: CDR1 SEHNR, CDR2 FQNEAQ (reference sequence). The V gene lost 0 bases and the J gene lost 5 bases, with 15 bases spanning the gap. This CDR3 has 16 residues. In DNA form, the CDR3 reads TGTGCCAGCAGCTTAGCGAGTGGAGGGGCGCAAGATACGCAGTATTTT. Encoded protein: CASSLASGGAQDTQYF.